The 18 T cell receptor beta chains presented below share a single source sample, sequenced in a study of T-cell memory formation after mild COVID-19. TCRdb ran MiXCR on the 5' RACE reads and lists one entry per CDR3 protein. The table lists over 300,000 distinct CDR3 sequences, around a fifth of them singletons. The specimen sequenced was PBMCs or a T cell subset sorted from them (not recorded which). These receptors came from a man between 18 and 29 years old who had mild COVID-19 (a few samples of this study predate the infection). Cell type and time point are not known.

This chain uses TRBV5-1 with TRBJ2-1, with D tentatively TRBD2 (6 bases). CDR3 size: 18 residues. V lost 5 bases and J lost 5, with 26 bases in between. In germline, CDR1 is SGHRS, CDR2 YFSETQ. The CDR3 is CASRGGGTSRQPHNEQFF. CDR3 DNA: TGCGCCAGCAGAGGTGGCGGGACCTCACGGCAACCTCACAATGAGCAGTTCTTC.

Points on this clonotype: A read error may account for a junction end that differs from germline. V is TRBV5-1 and J is TRBJ2-2, with D possibly matching TRBD2 (6 bases). CDR1 SGHRS and CDR2 YFSETQ come from the germline V gene. This CDR3 region has 14 residues. This chain's CDR3 is CASRLAGSTGELFF. As DNA, the CDR3 is TGCGCCAGCAGATTGGCCGGGAGCACCGGGGAGCTGTTTTTT.

The chain has TRBV18 and TRBJ1-1; tentative D call: TRBD1 (6 bases). This CDR3 contains 14 residues. Germline lookup yields CDR1 KGHSH and CDR2 LQKENI. The V gene lost 3 bases and the J gene lost 3 bases, with 11 bases spanning the gap. The CDR3 loop is CASSPGGWDTEAFF. In DNA, the CDR3 is TGTGCCAGCTCACCGGGGGGCTGGGACACTGAAGCTTTCTTT. Variable domain in full (rest from reference TRBV18 and TRBJ1-1): NAGVMQNPRHLVRRRGQEARLRCSPMKGHSHVYWYRQLPEEGLKFMVYLQKENIIDESGMPKERFSAEFPKEGPSILRIQQVVRGDSAAYFCASSPGGWDTEAFFGQGTRLTVV.

The chain employs TRBV30 and TRBJ1-1, with no clear D. The CDR3 consists of 13 residues. V was pared by 6 bases and J by 5 bases, with 16 bases between. Germline V gene data show CDR1 as GTSNPN and CDR2 as SVGIG (reference sequence). In DNA, the CDR3 is TGTGCCTGCTTGGACTCGGAGAGGACTGAAGCTTTCTTT. It codes for CACLDSERTEAFF.

The rearrangement links TRBV7-2 to TRBJ2-3, with D unresolved. CDR1 and CDR2 from the germline V gene are SGHTA and FQGNSA. The V and J ends lost 3 bases and 5 bases respectively, with 3 bases between them. The CDR3 has 11 residues. DNA of the CDR3: TGTGCCAGCAGCTTCATAGATACGCAGTATTTT. Encoded protein: CASSFIDTQYF.

The table lists this clonotype with a few counts. The chain couples TRBV3-1 to TRBJ2-1; a weak D match, TRBD2 (6 bases). The CDR3 runs 16 residues. Germline V gene data show CDR1 as LGHDT and CDR2 as YNNKEL (reference sequence). Trimming left V 4 bases short and J 4 bases short, with 17 bases between. This CDR3 reads CASSPRALATYNEQFF. Written as DNA, the CDR3 is TGTGCCAGCAGCCCCCGGGCACTAGCAACATACAATGAGCAGTTCTTC.

The chain links TRBV7-2 to TRBJ1-2; no definite D call. CDR1 SGHTA and CDR2 FQGNSA come from the germline V gene. The CDR3 consists of 15 residues. Deletions cut 0 bases from V and 7 bases from J, with 15 bases between. The CDR3 spells CASSLAGGPWGGYTF. The DNA of the CDR3 is TGTGCCAGCAGCTTAGCGGGCGGGCCTTGGGGTGGCTACACCTTC.

The V and J genes are TRBV4-1 and TRBJ1-4; 9 bases match TRBD1. The V gene end was trimmed by 3 bases and the J gene end by 5 bases; junction bases not matched to a gene: 4. The germline V gene has CDR1 MGHRA and CDR2 YSYEKL. This CDR3 region has 15 residues. The CDR3 bases are TGCGCCAGCAGCCACCCCGACAGGGGGAATGAAAAACTGTTTTTT. It codes for CASSHPDRGNEKLFF.

In nucleotides, the CDR3 is TGTGCCAGCAGTGAACGGGACTACGAGCAGTACTTC. Residues: CASSERDYEQYF. V gene TRBV2 combines with J gene TRBJ2-7, with D perhaps TRBD2 (5 bases). The CDR3 has 12 residues. Germline V CDR1 and CDR2: SNHLY, FYNNEI. With 2 bases removed from V and 3 bases from J, the gap between germline ends came to 5 bases.

The chain joins TRBV7-6 to TRBJ2-2, with D possibly being TRBD1 (5 bases). Germline CDR1 is SGHVS and CDR2 is FNYEAQ. With 5 bases removed from V and 4 bases from J, the gap between germline ends came to 11 bases. The CDR3 has 14 residues. CDR3 in DNA: TGTGCCAGCAGCGTCCGACAGTCCACCGGGGAGCTGTTTTTT. It codes for CASSVRQSTGELFF.

The chain uses TRBV6-1 and TRBJ1-2; no reliable D call. The CDR3 runs to 10 residues. The V end was cut by 7 bases, the J end by 8 bases, with 8 bases between. The germline gives CDR1 MNHNS, CDR2 SASEGT. The CDR3 sequence is CASTSHGYTF. CDR3 DNA sequence: TGTGCCAGCACGTCACACGGCTACACCTTC.

This chain links TRBV27 with TRBJ2-1; D gene unclear. The CDR3 is 13 residues long. Trimming stripped 5 bases from V and 15 bases from J, with 20 bases between. Per the germline V gene, CDR1 is MNHEY and CDR2 is SMNVEV (reference sequence). CDR3 DNA: TGTGCCAGCAGTCCGCCCGGTGGCTCCGCGCGGTTCTTC. Amino acids: CASSPPGGSARFF.

The chain joins TRBV4-1 to TRBJ1-2, with a possible D match to TRBD1 (5 bases). CDR3 length: 12 amino acids. Germline loops: CDR1 MGHRA, CDR2 YSYEKL. V lost 3 bases to trimming and J lost 11 bases, with 13 bases between them. The CDR3 bases are TGCGCCAGCAGCCATGGGGGACGGAGATACACCTTC. This codes for CASSHGGRRYTF.

A few counts support this clonotype. The rearrangement links TRBV6-5 to TRBJ1-5; D is uncertain. Germline CDR1 MNHEY, CDR2 SVGAGI. Trimming left V 4 bases short and J 5 bases short, with 12 bases between. The CDR3 length is 14 residues. CDR3 in amino acids: CASSLANTDQPQHF. The CDR3 DNA reads TGTGCCAGCAGTTTAGCCAATACCGATCAGCCCCAGCATTTT.

The sample holds a few counts of this clonotype. The rearrangement uses TRBV11-2 and TRBJ2-1; a possible D gene is TRBD1 (6 bases). This CDR3 is 13 amino acids long. Germline V gene sequence: CDR1 SGHAT, CDR2 FQNNGV. V was cut by 4 bases and J by 5 bases, with 9 bases left in between. In DNA, the CDR3 is TGTGCCAGCAGCTGGACAGCCAACAATGAGCAGTTCTTC. Protein product: CASSWTANNEQFF.

CDR3 nucleotides: TGTGCCACCAGTGATCCCCCCAGGACAGATACGCAGTATTTT. Its translation is CATSDPPRTDTQYF. The genes are TRBV24-1 and TRBJ2-3; D gene uncertain. The CDR3 is 14 residues long. V was cut by 3 bases and J by 3 bases, with 9 bases left in between. Germline values: CDR1 KGHDR, CDR2 SFDVKD.

This clonotype was picked up a small number of times. The chain couples TRBV5-1 to TRBJ2-3; 9 bases are a match to TRBD1. After removal of 0 bases from V and 4 bases from J, the junction contained 3 bases not matched to a gene. The CDR3 extends over 15 amino acids. Germline assignment: CDR1 SGHRS and CDR2 YFSETQ. The CDR3 region has the DNA TGCGCCAGCAGCTTGGGGGACAGGGAAGCAGATACGCAGTATTTT. Amino acid sequence: CASSLGDREADTQYF.

This clonotype showed up just a few times. This chain uses TRBV4-1 with TRBJ2-6; the D is unclear. This CDR3 is 19 amino acids long. The germline gives CDR1 MGHRA, CDR2 YSYEKL. Trimming stripped 0 bases from V and 0 bases from J, with 15 bases between. CDR3 nucleotides: TGCGCCAGCAGCCAAGATATAAACGCCGCGAGCTCTGGGGCCAACGTCCTGACTTTC. It yields the protein CASSQDINAASSGANVLTF.